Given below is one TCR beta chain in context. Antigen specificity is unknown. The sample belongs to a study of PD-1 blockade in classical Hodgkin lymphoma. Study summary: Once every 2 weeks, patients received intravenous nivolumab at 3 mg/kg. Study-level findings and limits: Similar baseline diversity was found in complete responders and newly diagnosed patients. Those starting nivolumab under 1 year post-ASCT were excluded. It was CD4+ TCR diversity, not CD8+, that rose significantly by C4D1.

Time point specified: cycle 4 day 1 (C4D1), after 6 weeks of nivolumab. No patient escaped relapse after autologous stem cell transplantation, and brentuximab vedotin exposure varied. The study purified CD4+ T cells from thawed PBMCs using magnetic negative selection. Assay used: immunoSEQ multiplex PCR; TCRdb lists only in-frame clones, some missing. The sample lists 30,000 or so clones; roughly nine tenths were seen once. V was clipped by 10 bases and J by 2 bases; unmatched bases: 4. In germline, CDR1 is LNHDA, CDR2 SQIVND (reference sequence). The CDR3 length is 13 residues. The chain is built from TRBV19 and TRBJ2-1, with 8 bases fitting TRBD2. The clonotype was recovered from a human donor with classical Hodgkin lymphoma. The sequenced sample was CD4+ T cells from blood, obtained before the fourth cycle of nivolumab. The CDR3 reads CATRAGAYNEQFF. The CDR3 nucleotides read TGTGCCACCCGAGCGGGAGCCTACAATGAGCAGTTCTTC.